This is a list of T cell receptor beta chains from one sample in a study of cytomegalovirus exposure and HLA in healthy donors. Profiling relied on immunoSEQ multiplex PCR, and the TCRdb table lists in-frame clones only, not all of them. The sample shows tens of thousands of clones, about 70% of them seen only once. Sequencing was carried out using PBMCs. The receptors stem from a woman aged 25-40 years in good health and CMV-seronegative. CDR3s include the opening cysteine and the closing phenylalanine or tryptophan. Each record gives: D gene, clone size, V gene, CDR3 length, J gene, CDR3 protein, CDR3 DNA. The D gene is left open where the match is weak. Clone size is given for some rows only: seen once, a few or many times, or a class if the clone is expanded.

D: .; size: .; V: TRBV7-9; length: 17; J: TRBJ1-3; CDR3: CASSQSSGGFSGNTIYF; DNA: TGTGCCAGCAGCCAGTCGTCCGGAGGGTTCTCTGGAAACACCATATATTTT
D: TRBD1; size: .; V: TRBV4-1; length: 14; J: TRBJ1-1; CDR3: CASSQGQMNTEAFF; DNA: TGCGCCAGCAGCCAGGGACAGATGAACACTGAAGCTTTCTTT
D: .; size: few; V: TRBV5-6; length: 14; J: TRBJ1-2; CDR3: CASSPQGSNYGYTF; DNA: TGTGCCAGCAGCCCACAGGGATCTAACTATGGCTACACCTTC
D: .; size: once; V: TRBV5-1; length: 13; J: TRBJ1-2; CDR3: CASSLGGDPGYTF; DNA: TGCGCCAGCAGCTTGGGAGGAGACCCTGGCTACACCTTC
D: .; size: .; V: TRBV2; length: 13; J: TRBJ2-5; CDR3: CASTSESLETQYF; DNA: TGTGCCAGCACCTCAGAATCCCTAGAGACCCAGTACTTC
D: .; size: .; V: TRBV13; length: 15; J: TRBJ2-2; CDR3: CASSLGTGNTGELFF; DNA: TGTGCCAGCAGCTTAGGGACAGGGAACACCGGGGAGCTGTTTTTT
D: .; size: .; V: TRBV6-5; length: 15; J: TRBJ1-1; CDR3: CASSSHRRLNTEAFF; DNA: TGTGCCAGCAGTTCGCACAGGAGATTGAACACTGAAGCTTTCTTT
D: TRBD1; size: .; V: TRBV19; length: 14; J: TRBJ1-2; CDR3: CASSIGTGEYGYTF; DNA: TGTGCCAGTAGTATTGGGACAGGGGAGTATGGCTACACCTTC
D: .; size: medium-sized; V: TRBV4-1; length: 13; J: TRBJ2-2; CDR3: CASSQVAGGELFF; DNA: TGCGCCAGCAGCCAAGTTGCGGGCGGGGAGCTGTTTTTT
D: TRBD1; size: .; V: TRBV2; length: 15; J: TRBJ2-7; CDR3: CASSEARQGVNEQYF; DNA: TGTGCTAGCAGTGAGGCCCGACAGGGGGTCAACGAGCAGTACTTC
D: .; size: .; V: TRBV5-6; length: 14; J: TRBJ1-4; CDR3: CASSLVRVNEKLFF; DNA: TGTGCCAGCAGCTTGGTCAGGGTTAATGAAAAACTGTTTTTT
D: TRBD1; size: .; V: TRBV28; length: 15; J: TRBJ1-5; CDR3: CASRKDRDSNQPQHF; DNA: TGTGCCAGCAGGAAAGACAGGGATAGCAATCAGCCCCAGCATTTT
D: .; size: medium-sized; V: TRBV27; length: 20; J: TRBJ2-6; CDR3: CASSLSSEGSSSAGANVLTF; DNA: TGTGCCAGCAGTTTATCGTCGGAGGGGTCGTCGTCGGCTGGGGCCAACGTCCTGACTTTC
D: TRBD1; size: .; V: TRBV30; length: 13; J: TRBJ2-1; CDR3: CAWTKDRGQEQFF; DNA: TGTGCCTGGACCAAAGACAGGGGGCAGGAGCAGTTCTTC